This paragraph covers one TCR beta chain sequence. The germline gives CDR1 SNHLY, CDR2 FYNNEI. The length of the CDR3 is 14 residues. Trimming pared 6 bases from V and 8 bases from J, leaving 16 bases between. This sample was included in a study of STAT5B mutations in CD4+ large granular lymphocyte leukemia. Here immunoSEQ multiplex PCR was the method, and the copy in TCRdb shows in-frame clones only, minus some. The data hold approximately 30,000 clones, with less than 85% observed a single time. The TCR originated in a human donor in good health. The source material was CD4+ T cells from blood buffy coats. J is TRBJ1-4 and V is TRBV2, with a weak D call TRBD1 (5 bases). The CDR3: CASRSGAPGEKLFF. As DNA, the CDR3 is TGTGCCAGCAGGTCCGGGGCGCCGGGGGAAAAACTGTTTTTT.